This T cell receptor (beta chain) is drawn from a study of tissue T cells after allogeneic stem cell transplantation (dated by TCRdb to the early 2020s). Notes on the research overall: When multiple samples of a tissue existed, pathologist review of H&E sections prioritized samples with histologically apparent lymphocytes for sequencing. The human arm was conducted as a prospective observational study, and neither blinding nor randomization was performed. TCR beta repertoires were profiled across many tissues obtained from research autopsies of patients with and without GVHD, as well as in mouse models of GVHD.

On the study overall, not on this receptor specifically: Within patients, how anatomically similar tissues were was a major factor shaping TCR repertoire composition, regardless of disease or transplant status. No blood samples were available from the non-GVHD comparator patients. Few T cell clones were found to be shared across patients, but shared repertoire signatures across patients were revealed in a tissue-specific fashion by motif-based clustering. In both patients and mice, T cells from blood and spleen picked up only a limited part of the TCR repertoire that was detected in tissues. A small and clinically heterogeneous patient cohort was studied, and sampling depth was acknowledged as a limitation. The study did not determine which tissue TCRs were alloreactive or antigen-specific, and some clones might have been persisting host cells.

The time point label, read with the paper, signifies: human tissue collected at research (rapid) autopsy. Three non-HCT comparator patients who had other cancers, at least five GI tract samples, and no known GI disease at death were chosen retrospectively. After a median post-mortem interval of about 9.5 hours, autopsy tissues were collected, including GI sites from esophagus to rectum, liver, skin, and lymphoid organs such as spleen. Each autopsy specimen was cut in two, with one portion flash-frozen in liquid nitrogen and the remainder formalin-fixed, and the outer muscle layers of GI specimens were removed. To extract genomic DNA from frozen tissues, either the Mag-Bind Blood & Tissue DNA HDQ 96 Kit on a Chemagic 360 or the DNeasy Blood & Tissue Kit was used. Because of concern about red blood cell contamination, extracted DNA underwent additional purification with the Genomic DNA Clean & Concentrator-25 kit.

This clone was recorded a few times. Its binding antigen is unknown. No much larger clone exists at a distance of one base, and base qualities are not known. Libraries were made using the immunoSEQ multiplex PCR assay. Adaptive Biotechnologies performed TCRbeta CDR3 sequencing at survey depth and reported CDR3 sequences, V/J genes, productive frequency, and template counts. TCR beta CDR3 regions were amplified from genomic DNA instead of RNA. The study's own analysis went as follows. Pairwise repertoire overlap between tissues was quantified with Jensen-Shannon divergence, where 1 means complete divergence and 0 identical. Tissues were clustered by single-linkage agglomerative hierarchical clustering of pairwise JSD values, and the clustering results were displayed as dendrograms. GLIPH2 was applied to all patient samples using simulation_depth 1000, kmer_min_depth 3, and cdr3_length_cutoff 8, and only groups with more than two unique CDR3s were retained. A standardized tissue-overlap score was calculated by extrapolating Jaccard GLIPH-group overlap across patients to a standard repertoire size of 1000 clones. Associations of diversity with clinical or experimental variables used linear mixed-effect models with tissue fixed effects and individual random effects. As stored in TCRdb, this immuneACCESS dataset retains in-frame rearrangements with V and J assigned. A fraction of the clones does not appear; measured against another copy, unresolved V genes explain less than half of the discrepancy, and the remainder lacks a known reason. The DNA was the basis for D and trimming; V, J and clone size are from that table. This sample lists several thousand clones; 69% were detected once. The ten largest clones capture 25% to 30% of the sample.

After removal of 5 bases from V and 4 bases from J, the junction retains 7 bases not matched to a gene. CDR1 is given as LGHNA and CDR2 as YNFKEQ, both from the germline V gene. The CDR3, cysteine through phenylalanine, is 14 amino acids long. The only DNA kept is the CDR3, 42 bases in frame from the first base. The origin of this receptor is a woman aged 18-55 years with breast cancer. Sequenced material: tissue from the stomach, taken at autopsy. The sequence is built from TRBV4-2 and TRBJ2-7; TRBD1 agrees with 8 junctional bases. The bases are TGTGCCAGCAGCGGACAGGGTGACTTTTACGAGCAGTACTTC. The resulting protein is CASSGQGDFYEQYF.